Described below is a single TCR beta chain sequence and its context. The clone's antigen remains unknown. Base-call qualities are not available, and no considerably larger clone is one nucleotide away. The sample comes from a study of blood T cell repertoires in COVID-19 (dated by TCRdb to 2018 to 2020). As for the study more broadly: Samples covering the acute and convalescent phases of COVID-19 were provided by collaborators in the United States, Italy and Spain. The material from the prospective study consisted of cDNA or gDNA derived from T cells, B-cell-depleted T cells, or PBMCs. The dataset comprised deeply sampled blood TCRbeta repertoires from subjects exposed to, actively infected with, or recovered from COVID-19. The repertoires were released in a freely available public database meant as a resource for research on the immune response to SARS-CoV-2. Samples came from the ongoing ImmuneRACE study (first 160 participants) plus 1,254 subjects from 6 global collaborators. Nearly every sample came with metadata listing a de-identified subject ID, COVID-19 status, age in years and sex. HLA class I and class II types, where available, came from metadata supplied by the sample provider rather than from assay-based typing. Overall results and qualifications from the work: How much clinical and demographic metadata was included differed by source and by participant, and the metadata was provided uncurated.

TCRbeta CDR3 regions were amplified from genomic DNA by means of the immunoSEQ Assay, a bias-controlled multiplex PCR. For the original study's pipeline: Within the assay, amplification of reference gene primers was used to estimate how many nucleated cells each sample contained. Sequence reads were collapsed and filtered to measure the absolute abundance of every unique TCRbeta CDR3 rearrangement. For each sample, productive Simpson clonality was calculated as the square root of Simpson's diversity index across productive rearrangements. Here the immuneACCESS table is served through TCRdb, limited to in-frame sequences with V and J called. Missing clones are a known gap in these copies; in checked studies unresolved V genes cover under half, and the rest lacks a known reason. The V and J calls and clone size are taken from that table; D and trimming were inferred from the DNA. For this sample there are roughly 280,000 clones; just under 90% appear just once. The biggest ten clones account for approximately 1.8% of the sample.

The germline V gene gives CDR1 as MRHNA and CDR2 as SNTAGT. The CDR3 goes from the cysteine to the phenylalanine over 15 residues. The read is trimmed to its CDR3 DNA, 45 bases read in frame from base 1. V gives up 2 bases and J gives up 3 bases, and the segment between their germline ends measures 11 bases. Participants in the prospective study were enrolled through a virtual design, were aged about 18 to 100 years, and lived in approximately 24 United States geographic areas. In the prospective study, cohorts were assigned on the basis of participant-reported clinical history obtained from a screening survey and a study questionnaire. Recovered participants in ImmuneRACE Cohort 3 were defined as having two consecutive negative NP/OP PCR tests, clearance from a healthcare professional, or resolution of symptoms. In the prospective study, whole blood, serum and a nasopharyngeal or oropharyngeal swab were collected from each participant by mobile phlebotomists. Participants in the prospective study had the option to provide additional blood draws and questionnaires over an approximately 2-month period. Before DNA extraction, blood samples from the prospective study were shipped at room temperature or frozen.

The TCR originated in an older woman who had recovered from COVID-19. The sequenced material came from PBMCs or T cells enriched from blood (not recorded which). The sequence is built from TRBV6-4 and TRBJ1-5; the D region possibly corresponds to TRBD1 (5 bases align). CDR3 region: CASSDKGANNQPQHF. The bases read TGTGCCAGCAGTGACAAAGGGGCCAACAATCAGCCCCAGCATTTT.